This TCR beta chain was recovered during a study of T cell changes during pregnancy in multiple sclerosis (dated by TCRdb to between 2018 and 2020). In terms of the full investigation: The study looked at changes in the T cell repertoire across pregnancy in women with multiple sclerosis.

Measured from the cysteine to the phenylalanine, the CDR3 is 11 residues long. Only the CDR3 part of the read is kept: 33 bases, read in frame from the first base. The germline V gene specifies MDHEN as CDR1 and SYDVKM as CDR2. Trimming costs V 4 bases and J 11 bases, and their ends lie 11 bases apart. Libraries came from the immunoSEQ multiplex PCR assay. Here the immuneACCESS table is served through TCRdb, limited to in-frame sequences with V and J called. Missing clones are a known gap in these copies; in checked studies unresolved V genes cover under half, and the rest lacks a known reason. In this sample the table shows tens of thousands of clones, 80% to 95% of which occur a single time. Of the sample, 1.5% to 2.5% is held by the ten largest clones. Concerning this clone itself: The clone's antigen remains unknown. Qualities for individual bases were not recorded, and no much larger clone is one base off.

The sequences come from peripheral blood, collected in the third trimester of pregnancy. This receptor was obtained from a female donor in good health, enrolled as a control in a pregnancy study. The chain is assembled from TRBV28 and TRBJ1-1; the D gene cannot be resolved reliably. The CDR3 in this case is CASSSIVRAFF. The DNA reads TGTGCCAGCAGTTCAATCGTCCGGGCTTTCTTT.